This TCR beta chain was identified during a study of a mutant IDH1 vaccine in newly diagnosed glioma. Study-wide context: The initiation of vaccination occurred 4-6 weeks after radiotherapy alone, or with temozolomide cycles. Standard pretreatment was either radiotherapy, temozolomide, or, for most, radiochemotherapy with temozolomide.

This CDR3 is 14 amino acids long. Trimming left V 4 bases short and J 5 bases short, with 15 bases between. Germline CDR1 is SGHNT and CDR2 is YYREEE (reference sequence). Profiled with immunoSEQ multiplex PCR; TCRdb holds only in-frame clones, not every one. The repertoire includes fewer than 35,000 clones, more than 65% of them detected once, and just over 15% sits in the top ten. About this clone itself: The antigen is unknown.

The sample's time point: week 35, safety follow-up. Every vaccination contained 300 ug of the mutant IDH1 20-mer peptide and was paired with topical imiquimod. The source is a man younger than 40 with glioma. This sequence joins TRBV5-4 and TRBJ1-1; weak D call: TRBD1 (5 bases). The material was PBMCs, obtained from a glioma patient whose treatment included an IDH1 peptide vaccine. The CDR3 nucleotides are TGTGCCAGCAGCCCAGGGAGGATGAGGACTGAAGCTTTCTTT. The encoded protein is CASSPGRMRTEAFF.